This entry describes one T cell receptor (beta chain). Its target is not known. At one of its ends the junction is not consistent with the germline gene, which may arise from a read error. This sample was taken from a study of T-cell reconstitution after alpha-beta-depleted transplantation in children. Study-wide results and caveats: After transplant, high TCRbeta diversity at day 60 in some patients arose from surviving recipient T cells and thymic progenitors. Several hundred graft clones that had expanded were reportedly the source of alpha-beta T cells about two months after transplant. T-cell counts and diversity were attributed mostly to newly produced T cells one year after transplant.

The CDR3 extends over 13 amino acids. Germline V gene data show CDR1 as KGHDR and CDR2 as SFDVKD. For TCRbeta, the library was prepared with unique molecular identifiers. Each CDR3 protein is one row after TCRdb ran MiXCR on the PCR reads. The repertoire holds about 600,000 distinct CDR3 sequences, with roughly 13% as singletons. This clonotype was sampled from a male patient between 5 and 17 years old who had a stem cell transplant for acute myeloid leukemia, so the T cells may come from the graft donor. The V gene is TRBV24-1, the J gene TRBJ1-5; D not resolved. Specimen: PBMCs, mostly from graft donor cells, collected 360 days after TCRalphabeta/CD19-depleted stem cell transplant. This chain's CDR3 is CATCEGASQPQHF. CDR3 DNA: TGTGCCACCTGTGAGGGAGCCTCTCAGCCCCAGCATTTT.